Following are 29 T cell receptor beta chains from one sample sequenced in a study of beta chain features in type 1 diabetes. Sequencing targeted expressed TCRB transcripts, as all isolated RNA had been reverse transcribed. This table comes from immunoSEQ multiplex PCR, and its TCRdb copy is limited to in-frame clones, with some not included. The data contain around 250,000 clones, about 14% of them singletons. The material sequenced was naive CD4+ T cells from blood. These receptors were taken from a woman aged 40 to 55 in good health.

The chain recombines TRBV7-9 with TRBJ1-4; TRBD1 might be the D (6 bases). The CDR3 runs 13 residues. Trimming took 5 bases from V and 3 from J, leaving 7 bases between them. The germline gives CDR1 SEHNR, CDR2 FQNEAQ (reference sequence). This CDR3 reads CASSRQANEKLFF. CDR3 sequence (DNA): TGTGCCAGCAGCAGACAGGCTAATGAAAAACTGTTTTTT.

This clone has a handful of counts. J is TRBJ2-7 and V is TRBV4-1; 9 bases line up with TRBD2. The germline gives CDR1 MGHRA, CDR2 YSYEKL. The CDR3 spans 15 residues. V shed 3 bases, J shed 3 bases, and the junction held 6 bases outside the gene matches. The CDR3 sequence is CASSHGGRGGYEQYF. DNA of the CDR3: TGCGCCAGCAGCCATGGCGGGAGGGGCGGCTACGAGCAGTACTTC.

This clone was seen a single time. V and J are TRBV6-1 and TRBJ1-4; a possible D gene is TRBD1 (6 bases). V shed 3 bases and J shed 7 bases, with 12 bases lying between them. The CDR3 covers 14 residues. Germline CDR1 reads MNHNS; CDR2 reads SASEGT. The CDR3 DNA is TGTGCCAGCAGTGAGCGTCAGGGGCGTGAAAAACTGTTTTTT. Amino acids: CASSERQGREKLFF.

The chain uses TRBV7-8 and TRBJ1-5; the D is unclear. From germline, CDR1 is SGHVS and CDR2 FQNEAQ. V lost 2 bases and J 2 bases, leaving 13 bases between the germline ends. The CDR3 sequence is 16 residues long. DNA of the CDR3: TGTGCCAGCAGCTTATCGCGACATCCGGGCAATCAGCCCCAGCATTTT. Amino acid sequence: CASSLSRHPGNQPQHF.

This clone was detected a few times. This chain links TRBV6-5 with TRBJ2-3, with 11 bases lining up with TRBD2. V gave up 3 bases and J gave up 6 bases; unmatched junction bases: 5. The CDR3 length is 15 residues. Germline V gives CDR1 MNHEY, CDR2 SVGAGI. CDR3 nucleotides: TGTGCCAGCAGTTATAGCGGGGGGGGAGGGGATACGCAGTATTTT. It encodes CASSYSGGGGDTQYF.

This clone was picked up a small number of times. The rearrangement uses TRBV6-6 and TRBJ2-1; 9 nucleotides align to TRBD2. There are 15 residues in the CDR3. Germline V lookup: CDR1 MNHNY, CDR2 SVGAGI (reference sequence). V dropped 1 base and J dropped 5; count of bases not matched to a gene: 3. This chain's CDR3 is CASSYWRGGNNEQFF. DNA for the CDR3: TGTGCCAGCAGTTACTGGCGGGGGGGCAACAATGAGCAGTTCTTC.

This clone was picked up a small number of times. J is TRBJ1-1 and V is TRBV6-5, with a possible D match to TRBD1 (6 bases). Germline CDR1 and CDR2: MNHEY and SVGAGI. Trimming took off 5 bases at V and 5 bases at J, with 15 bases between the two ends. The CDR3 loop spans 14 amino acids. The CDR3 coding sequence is TGTGCCAGCAGTAACAACAGGGCTCAGACTGAAGCTTTCTTT. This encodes CASSNNRAQTEAFF.

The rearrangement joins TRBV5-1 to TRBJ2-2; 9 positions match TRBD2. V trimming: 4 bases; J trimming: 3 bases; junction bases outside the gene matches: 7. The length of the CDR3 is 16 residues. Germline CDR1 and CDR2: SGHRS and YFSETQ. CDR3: CASSPLAGADTGELFF. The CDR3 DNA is TGCGCCAGCAGCCCATTAGCGGGGGCCGACACCGGGGAGCTGTTTTTT.

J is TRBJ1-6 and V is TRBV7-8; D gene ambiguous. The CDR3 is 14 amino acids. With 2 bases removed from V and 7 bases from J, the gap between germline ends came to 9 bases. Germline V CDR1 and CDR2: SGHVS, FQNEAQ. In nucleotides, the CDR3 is TGTGCCAGCAGCTTAATGAGGGAGAATTCACCCCTCCACTTT. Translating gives CASSLMRENSPLHF.

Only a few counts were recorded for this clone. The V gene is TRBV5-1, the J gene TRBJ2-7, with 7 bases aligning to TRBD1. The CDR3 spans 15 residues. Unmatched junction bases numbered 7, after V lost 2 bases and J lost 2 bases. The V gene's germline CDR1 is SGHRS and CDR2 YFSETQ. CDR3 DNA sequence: TGCGCCAGCAGCTTTACGACAGGGCTGACCTACGAGCAGTACTTC. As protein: CASSFTTGLTYEQYF. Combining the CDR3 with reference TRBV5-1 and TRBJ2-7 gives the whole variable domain KAGVTQTPRYLIKTRGQQVTLSCSPISGHRSVSWYQQTPGQGLQFLFEYFSETQRNKGNFPGRFSGRQFSNSRSEMNVSTLELGDSALYLCASSFTTGLTYEQYFGPGTRLTVT.

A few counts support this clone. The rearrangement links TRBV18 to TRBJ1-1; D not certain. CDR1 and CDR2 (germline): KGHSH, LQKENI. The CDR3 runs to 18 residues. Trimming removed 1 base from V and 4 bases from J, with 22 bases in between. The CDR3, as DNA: TGTGCCAGCTCACCACTAGTGAACTTGGAACAGTTGGTCACTGAAGCTTTCTTT. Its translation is CASSPLVNLEQLVTEAFF.

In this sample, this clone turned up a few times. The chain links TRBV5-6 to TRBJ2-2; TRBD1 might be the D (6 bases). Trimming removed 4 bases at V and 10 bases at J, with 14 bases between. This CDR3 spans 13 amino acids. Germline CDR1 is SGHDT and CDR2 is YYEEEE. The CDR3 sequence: CASSLTTGEELFF. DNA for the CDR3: TGTGCCAGCAGCCTGACGACAGGAGAGGAGCTGTTTTTT.

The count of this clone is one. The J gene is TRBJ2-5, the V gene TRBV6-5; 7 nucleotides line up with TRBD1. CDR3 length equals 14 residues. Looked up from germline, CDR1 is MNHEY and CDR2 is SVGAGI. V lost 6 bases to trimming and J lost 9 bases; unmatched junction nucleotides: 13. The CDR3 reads CASRGTASSVAQYF. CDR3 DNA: TGTGCCAGCAGAGGGACAGCCAGTTCGGTGGCCCAGTACTTC.

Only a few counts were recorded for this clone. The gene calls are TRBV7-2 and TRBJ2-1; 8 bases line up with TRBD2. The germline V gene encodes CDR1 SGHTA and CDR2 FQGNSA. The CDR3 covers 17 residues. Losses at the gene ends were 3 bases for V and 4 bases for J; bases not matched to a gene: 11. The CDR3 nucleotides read TGTGCCAGCAGCTTGGACTCGGGGGGGCTCGGTTACAATGAGCAGTTCTTC. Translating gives CASSLDSGGLGYNEQFF.

The CDR3 DNA follows: TGTGCCAGCAGCTTAAAGAGGCTAGCGGGGGCTGGAGATACGCAGTATTTT. Translating it yields CASSLKRLAGAGDTQYF. V usage is TRBV7-6 and J usage is TRBJ2-3; 10 bases align to TRBD2. This CDR3 is 17 amino acids long. V shed 2 bases and J 5 bases; nucleotides not matched to a gene: 10. CDR1 is SGHVS and CDR2 is FNYEAQ in the germline V gene.

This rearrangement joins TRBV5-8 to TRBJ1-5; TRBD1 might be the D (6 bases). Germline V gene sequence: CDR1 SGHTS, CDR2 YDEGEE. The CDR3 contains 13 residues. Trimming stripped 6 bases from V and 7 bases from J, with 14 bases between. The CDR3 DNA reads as TGTGCCAGCACCTCGGACAGATCCCAGCCCCAGCATTTT. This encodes CASTSDRSQPQHF.

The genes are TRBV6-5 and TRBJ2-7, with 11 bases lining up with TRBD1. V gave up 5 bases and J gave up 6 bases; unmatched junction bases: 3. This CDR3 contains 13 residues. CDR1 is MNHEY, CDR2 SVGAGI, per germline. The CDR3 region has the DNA TGTGCCAGCAGTAAGGGACAGGGGGGCGAGCAGTACTTC. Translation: CASSKGQGGEQYF.

The CDR3 DNA follows: TGTGCCAGCAGCCCTAGGACTTCCGCGGGATATGGCTACACCTTC. It encodes CASSPRTSAGYGYTF. V usage is TRBV7-8 and J usage is TRBJ1-2, with unresolved D. Trimming took off 5 bases at V and 5 bases at J, with 18 bases between the two ends. CDR3 length: 15 residues. From germline, CDR1 is SGHVS and CDR2 FQNEAQ.

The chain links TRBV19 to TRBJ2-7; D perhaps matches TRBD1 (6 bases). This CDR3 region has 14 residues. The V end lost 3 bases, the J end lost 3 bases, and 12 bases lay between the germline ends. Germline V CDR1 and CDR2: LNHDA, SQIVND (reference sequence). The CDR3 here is CASSMVTGRYEQYF. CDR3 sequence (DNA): TGTGCCAGTAGTATGGTTACAGGGCGCTACGAGCAGTACTTC.

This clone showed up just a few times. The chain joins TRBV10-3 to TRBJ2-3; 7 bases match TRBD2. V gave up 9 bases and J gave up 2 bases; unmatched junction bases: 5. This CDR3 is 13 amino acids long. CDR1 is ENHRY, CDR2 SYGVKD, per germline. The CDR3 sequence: CAILAGITDTQYF. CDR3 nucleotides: TGTGCCATTTTAGCGGGCATCACAGATACGCAGTATTTT.

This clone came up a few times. CDR3 sequence: CASSQAPEGAEQYF. In DNA form, the CDR3 reads TGCGCCAGCAGCCAAGCACCGGAAGGGGCCGAGCAGTACTTC. The chain links TRBV4-3 to TRBJ2-7; TRBD1 might be the D (5 bases). Trimming left V 1 base short and J 6 bases short, with 13 bases between. Germline V gene sequence: CDR1 LGHNA, CDR2 YSLEER. This CDR3 is 14 amino acids long.

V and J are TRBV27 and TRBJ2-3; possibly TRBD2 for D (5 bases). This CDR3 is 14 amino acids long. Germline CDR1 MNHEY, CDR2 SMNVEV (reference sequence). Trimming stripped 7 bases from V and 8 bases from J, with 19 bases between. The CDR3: CASTPDGGRLTQYF. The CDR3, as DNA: TGTGCCAGCACCCCTGATGGAGGAAGACTTACGCAGTATTTT.

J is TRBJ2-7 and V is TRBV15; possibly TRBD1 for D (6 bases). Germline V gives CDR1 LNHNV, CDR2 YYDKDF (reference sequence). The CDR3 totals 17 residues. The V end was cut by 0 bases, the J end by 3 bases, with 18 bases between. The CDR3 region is CATSRDGWGHSLYEQYF. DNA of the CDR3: TGTGCCACCAGCAGAGATGGATGGGGGCACTCCCTCTACGAGCAGTACTTC.

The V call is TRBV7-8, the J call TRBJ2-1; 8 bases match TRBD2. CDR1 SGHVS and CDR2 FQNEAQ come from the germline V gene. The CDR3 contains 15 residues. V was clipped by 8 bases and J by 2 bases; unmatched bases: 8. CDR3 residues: CASCETSVAYNEQFF. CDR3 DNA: TGTGCCAGCTGTGAGACTAGCGTAGCCTACAATGAGCAGTTCTTC. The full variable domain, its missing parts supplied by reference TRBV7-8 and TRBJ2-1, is GAGVSQSPRYKVAKRGQDVALRCDPISGHVSLFWYQQALGQGPEFLTYFQNEAQLDKSGLPSDRFFAERPEGSVSTLKIQRTQQEDSAVYLCASCETSVAYNEQFFGPGTRLTVL.

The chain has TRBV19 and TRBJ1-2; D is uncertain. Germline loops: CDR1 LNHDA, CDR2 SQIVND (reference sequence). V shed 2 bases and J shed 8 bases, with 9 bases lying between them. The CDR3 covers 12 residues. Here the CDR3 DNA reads TGTGCCAGTAGTATACTTTACGGGGGCTACACCTTC. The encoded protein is CASSILYGGYTF. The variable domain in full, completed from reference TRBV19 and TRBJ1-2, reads DGGITQSPKYLFRKEGQNVTLSCEQNLNHDAMYWYRQDPGQGLRLIYYSQIVNDFQKGDIAEGYSVSREKKESFPLTVTSAQKNPTAFYLCASSILYGGYTFGSGTRLTVV.

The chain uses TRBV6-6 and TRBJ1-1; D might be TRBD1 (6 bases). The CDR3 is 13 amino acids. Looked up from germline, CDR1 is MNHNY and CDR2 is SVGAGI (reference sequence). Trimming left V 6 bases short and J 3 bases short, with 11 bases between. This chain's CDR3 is CASRPPGDTEAFF. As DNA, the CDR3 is TGTGCCAGCAGGCCCCCAGGGGACACTGAAGCTTTCTTT.

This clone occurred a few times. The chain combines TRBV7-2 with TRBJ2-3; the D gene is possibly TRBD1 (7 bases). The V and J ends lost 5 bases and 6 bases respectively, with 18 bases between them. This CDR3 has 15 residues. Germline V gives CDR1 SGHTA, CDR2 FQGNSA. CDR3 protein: CASSGEATGRDTQYF. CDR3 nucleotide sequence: TGTGCCAGCAGCGGCGAGGCGACAGGGAGGGATACGCAGTATTTT.

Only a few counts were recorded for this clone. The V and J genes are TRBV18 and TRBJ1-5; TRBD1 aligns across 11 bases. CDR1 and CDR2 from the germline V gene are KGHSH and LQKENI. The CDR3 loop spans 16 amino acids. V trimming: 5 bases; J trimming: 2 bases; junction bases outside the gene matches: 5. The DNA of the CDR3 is TGTGCCAGCTCATCCGGACAGGGGGCAGGCAATCAGCCCCAGCATTTT. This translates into CASSSGQGAGNQPQHF.

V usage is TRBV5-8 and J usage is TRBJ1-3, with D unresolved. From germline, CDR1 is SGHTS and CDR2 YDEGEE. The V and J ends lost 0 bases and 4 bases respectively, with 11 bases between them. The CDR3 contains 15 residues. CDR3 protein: CASSLGTRRGNTIYF. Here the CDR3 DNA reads TGTGCCAGCAGCTTGGGAACAAGGAGGGGAAACACCATATATTTT.